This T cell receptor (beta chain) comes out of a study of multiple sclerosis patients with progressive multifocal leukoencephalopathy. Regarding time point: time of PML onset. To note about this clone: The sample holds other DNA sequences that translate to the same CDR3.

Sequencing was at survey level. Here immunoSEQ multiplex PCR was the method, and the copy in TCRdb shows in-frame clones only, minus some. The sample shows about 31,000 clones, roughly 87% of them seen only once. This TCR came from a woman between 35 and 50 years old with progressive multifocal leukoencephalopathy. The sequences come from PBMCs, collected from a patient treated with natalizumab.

The CDR3 loop is CASSPNTGELFF. The CDR3 DNA is TGTGCCAGCTCACCGAACACCGGGGAGCTGTTTTTT. The chain links TRBV18 to TRBJ2-2; D not certain. Germline V gene lookup returns CDR1 KGHSH and CDR2 LQKENI. CDR3 size: 12 residues. Between the trimmed V and J ends, which lost 3 bases and 1 base, there was a span of 0 bases.